These T cell receptor beta chains were read from a single sample in a study of human T cells and chemical hapten exposure. TCRdb itself ran the RACE reads through MiXCR, one entry per CDR3 protein. The profile shows about 140,000 distinct CDR3 sequences, 10% to 15% of them singletons. Source: whole blood, taken in connection with sensitization to the hapten diphenylcyclopropenone (DPC). These receptors were obtained from a woman aged 50 to 60 with alopecia areata. Some clones in this sample may be carry-over from other donors' samples. CDR3s include the opening cysteine and the closing phenylalanine or tryptophan. Fields, in order: V gene, J gene, clone size, D gene, CDR3 DNA, CDR3 protein. A D gene is named only where the DNA matches it firmly. Expanded clones are given a class, and other clones once, few, many or no size at all.

TRBV29-1	TRBJ1-4	.	.	TGCAGCGTCCCAGGAAGGGGCTCCGAAAAACTGTTTTTT	CSVPGRGSEKLFF
TRBV20-1	TRBJ2-3	.	.	TGCAGTGCTAGGGCCTGGAGTTCCCCAGATACGCAGTATTTT	CSARAWSSPDTQYF
TRBV7-9	TRBJ2-6	few	.	TGTGCCAGCAGCTTAGCGACCCTCTCTGGGGCCAACGTCCTGACTTTC	CASSLATLSGANVLTF
TRBV7-2	TRBJ2-7	many	TRBD2	TGTGCCAGCAGCACCAGCGGGAGGGTGAACGAGCAGTACTTC	CASSTSGRVNEQYF
TRBV3-1	TRBJ2-1	.	TRBD1	TGTGCCAGCACTCCGGGGGACAGGGTATTCAATGAGCAGTTCTTC	CASTPGDRVFNEQFF
TRBV7-2	TRBJ1-2	few	.	TGTGCCAGCAGCTTTGGACAGAAGAGGGGCTACACCTTC	CASSFGQKRGYTF
TRBV20-1	TRBJ1-1	many	.	TGCAGTGCTAGTTCAGGGAGGAGGACTGAAGCTTTCTTT	CSASSGRRTEAFF
TRBV20-1	TRBJ2-7	few	TRBD2	TGCAGTGCCAGCGGGGACGAGAGCTCCTACGAGCAGTACTTC	CSASGDESSYEQYF
TRBV11-2	TRBJ2-5	many	TRBD2	TGTGCCAGCAGCTTAGGGGGACTATCCTATCAAGAGACCCAGTACTTC	CASSLGGLSYQETQYF
TRBV10-1	TRBJ2-1	few	TRBD2	TGCGCCAGCGGCCGGGGCTCCAGCGGGAGTTTCGGCTATGAGCAGTTCTTC	CASGRGSSGSFGYEQFF
TRBV18	TRBJ2-7	few	TRBD2	TGTGCCAGCTTCAAGCGGGAGGCCTACGAGCAGTACTTC	CASFKREAYEQYF
TRBV6-5	TRBJ2-7	.	.	TGTGCCAGCAGTTCCCCGGAGGGAAAGTACTTC	CASSSPEGKYF
TRBV11-2	TRBJ2-1	.	TRBD2	TGTGCCAGCAGCTCACTTAGCGGGACCCTTGAGCAGTTCTTC	CASSSLSGTLEQFF
TRBV4-2	TRBJ2-7	few	TRBD2	TGTGCCAGCAGCTCCGGGACTAGGCCTTACGAGCAGTACTTC	CASSSGTRPYEQYF
TRBV7-2	TRBJ1-1	.	.	TGTGCCAGCACCCCGAGCCCCACTGAAGCTTTCTTT	CASTPSPTEAFF
TRBV6-1	TRBJ2-3	few	.	TGTGCCAGCAATTCGATATTGGATACGCAGTATTTT	CASNSILDTQYF
TRBV6-5	TRBJ2-2	.	.	TGTGCCAGCAGTCGACCCCGCACCGGGGAGCTGTTTTTT	CASSRPRTGELFF
TRBV20-1	TRBJ1-1	many	.	TGCAGTGCGACTGGCAGAACGGCTGAAGCTTTCTTT	CSATGRTAEAFF
TRBV7-2	TRBJ1-3	many	.	TGTGCCAGCAGCTCCCAAAGGATCTCTGGAAACACCATATATTTT	CASSSQRISGNTIYF
TRBV5-5	TRBJ1-3	many	.	TGTGCCAGCAGCTTGGACAGATCCTCTGGAAACACCATATATTTT	CASSLDRSSGNTIYF
TRBV28	TRBJ2-7	.	TRBD1	TGTGCCAGCAGAAAACGGACAGGGTTTCTGTACTTC	CASRKRTGFLYF
TRBV20-1	TRBJ1-3	.	.	TGCAGTGCTAGCGGGGCAGGGCTCATTGGAAACACCATATATTTT	CSASGAGLIGNTIYF
TRBV11-1	TRBJ2-5	.	TRBD1	TGTGCCAGCAGCTTAGGGACAGGGCCCCAAGAGACCCAGTACTTC	CASSLGTGPQETQYF
TRBV5-1	TRBJ2-5	.	.	TGCGCCAGCAGAAAACTCAGGGGAAATCAAGAGACCCAGTACTTC	CASRKLRGNQETQYF
TRBV20-1	TRBJ2-7	.	TRBD2	TGCAGTGCTAGAGTGGGCGGGAGGGCCTCCGACGAGCAGTACTTC	CSARVGGRASDEQYF
TRBV7-6	TRBJ1-1	.	.	TGTGCCAGCAGCTTTAACAGGGAGAACACTGAAGCTTTCTTT	CASSFNRENTEAFF
TRBV12-3/TRBV12-4	TRBJ1-3	.	TRBD1	TGTGCCAGCAGTTCCGGACAGGGCTCTGGAAACACCATATATTTT	CASSSGQGSGNTIYF